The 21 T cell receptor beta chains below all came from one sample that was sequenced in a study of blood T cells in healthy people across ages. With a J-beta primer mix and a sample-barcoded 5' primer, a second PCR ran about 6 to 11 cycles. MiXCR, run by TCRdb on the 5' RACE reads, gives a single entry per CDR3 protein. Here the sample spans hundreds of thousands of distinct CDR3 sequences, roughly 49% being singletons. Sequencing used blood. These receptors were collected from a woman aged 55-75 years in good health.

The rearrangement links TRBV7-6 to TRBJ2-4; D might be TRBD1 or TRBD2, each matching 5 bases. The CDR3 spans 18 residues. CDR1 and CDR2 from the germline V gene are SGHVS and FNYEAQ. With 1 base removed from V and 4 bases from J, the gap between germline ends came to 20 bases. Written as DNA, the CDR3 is TGTGCCAGCAGCTTAGGAGAGGGGCGAGGTGTCCCTAAAAACATTCAGTACTTC. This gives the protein CASSLGEGRGVPKNIQYF.

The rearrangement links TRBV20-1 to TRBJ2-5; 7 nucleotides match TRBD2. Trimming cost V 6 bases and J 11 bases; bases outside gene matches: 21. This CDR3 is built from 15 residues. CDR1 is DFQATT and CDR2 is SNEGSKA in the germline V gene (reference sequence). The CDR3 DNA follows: TGCAGTGCCTTCCTGGGGGGAGGGCCATACAATGAGCAGTACTTC. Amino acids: CSAFLGGGPYNEQYF.

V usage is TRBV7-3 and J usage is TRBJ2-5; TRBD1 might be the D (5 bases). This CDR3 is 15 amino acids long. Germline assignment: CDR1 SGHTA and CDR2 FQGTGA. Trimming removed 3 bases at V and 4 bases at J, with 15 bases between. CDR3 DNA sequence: TGTGCCAGCAGCTTGGCCAGGGTAGTGGGAGAGACCCAGTACTTC. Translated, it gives CASSLARVVGETQYF.

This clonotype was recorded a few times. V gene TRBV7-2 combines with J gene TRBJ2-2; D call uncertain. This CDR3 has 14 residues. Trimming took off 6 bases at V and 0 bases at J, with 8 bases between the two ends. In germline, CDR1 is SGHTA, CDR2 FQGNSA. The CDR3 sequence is CASSPTANTGELFF. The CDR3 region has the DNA TGTGCCAGCAGTCCTACAGCGAACACCGGGGAGCTGTTTTTT.

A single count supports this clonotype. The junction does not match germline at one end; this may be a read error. CDR3 DNA: TGTGCCAGTAGTTATCGCGACAGGGGGCGACCAGATACGCAGTATTTT. Protein sequence: CASSYRDRGRPDTQYF. The V call is TRBV6-6, the J call TRBJ2-3, with 10 bases fitting TRBD1. The length of the CDR3 is 16 residues. From germline, CDR1 is MNHNY and CDR2 SVGAGI (reference sequence).

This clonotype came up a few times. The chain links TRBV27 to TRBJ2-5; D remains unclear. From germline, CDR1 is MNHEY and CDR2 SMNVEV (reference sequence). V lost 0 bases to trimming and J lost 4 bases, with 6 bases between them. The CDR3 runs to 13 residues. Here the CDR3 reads CASSLSRSETQYF. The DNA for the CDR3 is TGTGCCAGCAGTTTATCGAGGTCAGAGACCCAGTACTTC.

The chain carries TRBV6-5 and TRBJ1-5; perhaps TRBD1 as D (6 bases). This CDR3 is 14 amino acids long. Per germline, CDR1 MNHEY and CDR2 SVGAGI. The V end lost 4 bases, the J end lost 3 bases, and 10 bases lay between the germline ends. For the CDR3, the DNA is TGTGCCAGCAGTTCTACAGGGTTCAATCAGCCCCAGCATTTT. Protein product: CASSSTGFNQPQHF.

Here the CDR3 reads CSARDRLAVLQETQYF. Here the CDR3 DNA reads TGCAGTGCTAGAGACCGACTAGCGGTGTTACAAGAGACCCAGTACTTC. The rearrangement links TRBV20-1 to TRBJ2-5, with 9 bases fitting TRBD2. V shed 0 bases, J shed 2 bases, and the junction held 7 bases outside the gene matches. This CDR3 contains 16 residues. The germline CDR1 and CDR2 sequences are DFQATT and SNEGSKA (reference sequence).

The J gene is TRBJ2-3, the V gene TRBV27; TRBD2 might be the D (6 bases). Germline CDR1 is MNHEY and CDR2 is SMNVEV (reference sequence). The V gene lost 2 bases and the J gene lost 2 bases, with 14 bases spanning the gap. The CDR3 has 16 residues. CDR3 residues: CASSLGPGEDTDTQYF. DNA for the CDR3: TGTGCCAGCAGTTTAGGGCCGGGAGAGGACACAGATACGCAGTATTTT.

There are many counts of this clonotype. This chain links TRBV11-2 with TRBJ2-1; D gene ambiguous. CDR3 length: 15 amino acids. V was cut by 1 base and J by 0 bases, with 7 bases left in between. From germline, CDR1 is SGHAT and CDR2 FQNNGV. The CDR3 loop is CASSLGRASYNEQFF. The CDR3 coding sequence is TGTGCCAGCAGCTTAGGGCGAGCCTCCTACAATGAGCAGTTCTTC. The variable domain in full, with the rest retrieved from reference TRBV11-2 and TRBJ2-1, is EAGVAQSPRYKIIEKRQSVAFWCNPISGHATLYWYQQILGQGPKLLIQFQNNGVVDDSQLPKDRFSAERLKGVDSTLKIQPAKLEDSAVYLCASSLGRASYNEQFFGPGTRLTVL.

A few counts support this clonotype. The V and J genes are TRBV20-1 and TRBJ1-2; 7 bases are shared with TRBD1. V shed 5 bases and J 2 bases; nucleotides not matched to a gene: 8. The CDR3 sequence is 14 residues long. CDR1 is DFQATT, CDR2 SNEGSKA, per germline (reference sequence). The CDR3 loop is CSARDSGRNYGYTF. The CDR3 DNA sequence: TGCAGTGCTCGGGACAGCGGGCGGAACTATGGCTACACCTTC.

CDR3 DNA sequence: TGTGCCAGCAGCTCTATAGCGGGAGCCGGCGGGGAGCTGTTTTTT. Amino acids: CASSSIAGAGGELFF. The chain carries TRBV11-2 and TRBJ2-2, with TRBD2 identical over 9 bases. The CDR3 is made up of 15 amino acids. Germline V gene lookup returns CDR1 SGHAT and CDR2 FQNNGV. V dropped 4 bases and J dropped 7; count of bases not matched to a gene: 7.

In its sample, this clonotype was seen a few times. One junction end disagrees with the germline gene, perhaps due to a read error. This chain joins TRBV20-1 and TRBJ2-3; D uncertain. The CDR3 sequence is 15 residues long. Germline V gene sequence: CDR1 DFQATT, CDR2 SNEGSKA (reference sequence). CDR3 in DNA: TGCAGTGCTGGAGACTGGGCGGTTGGCACAGATACGCAGTATTTT. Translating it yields CSAGDWAVGTDTQYF.

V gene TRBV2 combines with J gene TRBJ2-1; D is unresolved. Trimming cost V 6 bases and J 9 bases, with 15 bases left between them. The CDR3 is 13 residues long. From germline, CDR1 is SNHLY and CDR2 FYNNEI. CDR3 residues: CASSGVVLSEQFF. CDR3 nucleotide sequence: TGTGCCAGCAGCGGAGTAGTCCTGAGTGAGCAGTTCTTC.

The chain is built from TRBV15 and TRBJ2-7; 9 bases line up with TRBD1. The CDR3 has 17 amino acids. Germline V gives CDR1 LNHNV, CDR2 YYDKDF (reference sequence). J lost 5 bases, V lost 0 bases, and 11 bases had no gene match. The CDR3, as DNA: TGTGCCACCAGCAGAGATTCCCCCGGGACAGGGCTCCACGAGCAGTACTTC. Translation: CATSRDSPGTGLHEQYF.

CDR3 DNA sequence: TGTGCCATCAGTGAGAGGGGACAGCAAGAGACCCAGTTCTTC. Protein sequence: CAISERGQQETQFF. V and J are TRBV10-3 and TRBJ2-5, with 7 bases lining up with TRBD1. The assigned J gene may be wrong: the sequence end matches TRBJ2-1 better. This CDR3 has 14 residues. The germline CDR1 and CDR2 sequences are ENHRY and SYGVKD.

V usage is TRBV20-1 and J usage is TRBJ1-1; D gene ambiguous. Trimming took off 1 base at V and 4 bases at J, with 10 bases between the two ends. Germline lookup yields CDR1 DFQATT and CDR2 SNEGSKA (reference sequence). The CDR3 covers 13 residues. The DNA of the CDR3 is TGCAGTGCTAGAGGACCGGGCCGCACTGAAGCTTTCTTT. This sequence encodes CSARGPGRTEAFF.

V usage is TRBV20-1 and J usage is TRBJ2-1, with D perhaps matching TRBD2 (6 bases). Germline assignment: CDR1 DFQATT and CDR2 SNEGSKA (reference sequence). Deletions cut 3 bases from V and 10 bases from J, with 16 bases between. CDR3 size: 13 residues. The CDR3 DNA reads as TGCAGTGCTAGCCGTGGTAGCGGCAGGGAGCAGTTCTTC. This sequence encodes CSASRGSGREQFF.

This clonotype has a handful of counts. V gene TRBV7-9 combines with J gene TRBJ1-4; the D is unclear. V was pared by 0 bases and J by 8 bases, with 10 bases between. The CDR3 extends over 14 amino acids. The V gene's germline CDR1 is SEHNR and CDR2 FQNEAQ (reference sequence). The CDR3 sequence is CASSLAVGGEKLFF. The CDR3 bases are TGTGCCAGCAGCTTAGCGGTCGGAGGGGAAAAACTGTTTTTT. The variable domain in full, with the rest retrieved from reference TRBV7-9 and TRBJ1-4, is DTGVSQNPRHKITKRGQNVTFRCDPISEHNRLYWYRQTLGQGPEFLTYFQNEAQLEKSRLLSDRFSAERPKGSFSTLEIQRTEQGDSAMYLCASSLAVGGEKLFFGSGTQLSVL.

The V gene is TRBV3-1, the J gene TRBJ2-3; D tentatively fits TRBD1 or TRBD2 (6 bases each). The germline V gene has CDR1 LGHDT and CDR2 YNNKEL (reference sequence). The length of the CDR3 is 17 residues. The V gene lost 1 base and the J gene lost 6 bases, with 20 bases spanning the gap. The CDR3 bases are TGTGCCAGCAGCCAAGTAGAGGGCAGGGGAGGAACGGATACGCAGTATTTT. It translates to CASSQVEGRGGTDTQYF.

The DNA of the CDR3 is TGCAGTGCTAGAGATATGAGGGCTGCAGATACGCAGTATTTT. Protein product: CSARDMRAADTQYF. The V call is TRBV20-1, the J call TRBJ2-3; possible D gene TRBD2, 5 bases. The ends were cut back, 0 bases at V and 4 bases at J, with 11 bases in the middle. This CDR3 contains 14 residues. The germline gives CDR1 DFQATT, CDR2 SNEGSKA (reference sequence).